This TCR beta chain was identified during a study of HIV-infected patients and healthy controls. Study-wide results and limits: HIV-infected repertoires had significantly higher mean Gini indices than controls, possibly reflecting oligoclonality. In HIV-infected patients, the apparent post-therapy Gini index recovery did not replicate in size-matched data.

This clonotype is labeled medium-sized. Its antigen is unknown. cDNA was made from about 480 ng RNA using alpha and beta constant primers. Each of the alpha and beta chains got its own library through chain-specific third strand synthesis with indices. A short first PCR added P5 and P7 adapter elements and a second index. TCRdb re-derived calls from the 5' RACE reads in MiXCR, one entry per CDR3 protein. The sample has under 5,000 distinct CDR3 sequences; about 8.3% are singletons. Roughly three months, about 14 weeks, into antiretroviral therapy, follow-up blood was collected. All unsorted peripheral T cells were captured because whole blood was used without fractionation. The CDR3 contains 14 residues. V was trimmed by 7 bases and J by 3 bases, leaving 16 bases between them. Germline V gene lookup returns CDR1 SGHRS and CDR2 YFSETQ.

The specimen comprised blood, sampled during antiretroviral therapy. The receptor was derived from an adult with HIV infection. V and J are TRBV5-1 and TRBJ2-5; D is unresolved. The chain's CDR3 is CASALFSREETQYF. The CDR3, as DNA: TGCGCCAGCGCCCTTTTTTCACGCGAAGAGACCCAGTACTTC. The variable domain in full, with the rest retrieved from reference TRBV5-1 and TRBJ2-5, is KAGVTQTPRYLIKTRGQQVTLSCSPISGHRSVSWYQQTPGQGLQFLFEYFSETQRNKGNFPGRFSGRQFSNSRSEMNVSTLELGDSALYLCASALFSREETQYFGPGTRLLVL.